Listed below are T cell receptor beta chains from one sample, sequenced in a study of blood T cell repertoires in COVID-19. The protocol was immunoSEQ multiplex PCR, while the TCRdb copy is restricted to in-frame clones and leaves out a portion. This table has roughly 240,000 clones, around four fifths appearing once. The material sequenced was peripheral blood. The receptors derive from a woman aged 70-85 years with acute or convalescent COVID-19. Both conserved end residues are part of each CDR3. Fields, in order: V gene, J gene, D gene, clone size, CDR3 protein, CDR3 DNA. D genes are given only for firm matches. Clone size is not always given. Where it is, it says once, few, many or a class for expanded clones.

v_call: TRBV6-5; j_call: TRBJ1-4; d_call: .; clone_size: .; cdr3_aa: CASSPGGSLNEKLFF; cdr3_nt: TGTGCCAGCAGTCCCGGGGGGAGTCTTAATGAAAAACTGTTTTTT
v_call: TRBV6-4; j_call: TRBJ1-1; d_call: TRBD1; clone_size: few; cdr3_aa: CASSEQTGTRNTEAFF; cdr3_nt: TGTGCCAGCAGTGAACAGACAGGGACGAGGAACACTGAAGCTTTCTTT
v_call: TRBV4-3; j_call: TRBJ2-4; d_call: TRBD2; clone_size: .; cdr3_aa: CASSQDLLAGGNIQYF; cdr3_nt: TGCGCCAGCAGCCAAGATCTACTAGCGGGGGGGAACATTCAGTACTTC
v_call: TRBV19; j_call: TRBJ2-5; d_call: .; clone_size: .; cdr3_aa: CASSMRGRSEETQYF; cdr3_nt: TGTGCCAGTAGTATGCGAGGGCGCTCAGAAGAGACCCAGTACTTC
v_call: TRBV12-3/TRBV12-4; j_call: TRBJ1-1; d_call: TRBD1; clone_size: .; cdr3_aa: CASSSYRGTEAFF; cdr3_nt: TGTGCCAGCAGTTCATACAGGGGAACTGAAGCTTTCTTT
v_call: TRBV7-9; j_call: TRBJ2-1; d_call: TRBD2; clone_size: .; cdr3_aa: CASSPIAGVKFF; cdr3_nt: TGTGCCAGCAGCCCTATAGCGGGGGTGAAGTTCTTC
v_call: TRBV5-4; j_call: TRBJ1-4; d_call: .; clone_size: few; cdr3_aa: CASSEYLSEKLFF; cdr3_nt: TGTGCCAGCAGCGAATACCTTAGCGAAAAACTGTTTTTT
v_call: TRBV5-1; j_call: TRBJ1-1; d_call: .; clone_size: once; cdr3_aa: CASSLGSGLNTEAFF; cdr3_nt: TGCGCCAGCAGCTTGGGTTCAGGGTTAAACACTGAAGCTTTCTTT
v_call: TRBV12-3/TRBV12-4; j_call: TRBJ1-3; d_call: .; clone_size: .; cdr3_aa: CASRLSAGNTIYF; cdr3_nt: TGTGCCAGCAGGTTATCGGCTGGAAACACCATATATTTT
v_call: TRBV6-1; j_call: TRBJ1-1; d_call: TRBD1; clone_size: few; cdr3_aa: CASSAGEDRPRKEAFF; cdr3_nt: TGTGCCAGCAGTGCGGGAGAGGACAGGCCTCGGAAGGAAGCTTTCTTT
v_call: TRBV5-1; j_call: TRBJ1-3; d_call: .; clone_size: .; cdr3_aa: CASSLDSYSGNTIYF; cdr3_nt: TGCGCCAGCAGCTTGGACAGTTACTCTGGAAACACCATATATTTT
v_call: TRBV6-5; j_call: TRBJ1-1; d_call: .; clone_size: .; cdr3_aa: CASSPSTEFGEAFF; cdr3_nt: TGTGCCAGCAGTCCGTCGACAGAATTCGGTGAAGCTTTCTTT
v_call: TRBV9; j_call: TRBJ1-2; d_call: .; clone_size: .; cdr3_aa: CASSVAGTINYGYTF; cdr3_nt: TGTGCCAGCAGCGTAGCCGGGACAATTAACTATGGCTACACCTTC
v_call: TRBV11-3; j_call: TRBJ1-2; d_call: .; clone_size: few; cdr3_aa: CASSLQGGYGYTF; cdr3_nt: TGTGCCAGCAGCCTACAGGGCGGCTATGGCTACACCTTC
v_call: TRBV12-3/TRBV12-4; j_call: TRBJ1-1; d_call: .; clone_size: once; cdr3_aa: CASSLSQNTEAFF; cdr3_nt: TGTGCCAGCAGTTTATCCCAGAACACTGAAGCTTTCTTT
v_call: TRBV7-2; j_call: TRBJ2-7; d_call: TRBD1; clone_size: .; cdr3_aa: CASSPRGTGYYEQYF; cdr3_nt: TGTGCCAGCAGCCCCCGCGGGACAGGGTACTACGAGCAGTACTTC
v_call: TRBV10-3; j_call: TRBJ1-2; d_call: TRBD1; clone_size: .; cdr3_aa: CAISEGQANYGYTF; cdr3_nt: TGTGCCATCAGTGAAGGACAGGCTAACTATGGCTACACCTTC
v_call: TRBV5-1; j_call: TRBJ2-2; d_call: .; clone_size: .; cdr3_aa: CASSLSEQGNTGELFF; cdr3_nt: TGCGCCAGCAGCTTGTCCGAACAGGGGAACACCGGGGAGCTGTTTTTT
v_call: TRBV5-5; j_call: TRBJ1-5; d_call: TRBD1; clone_size: once; cdr3_aa: CASSPGGGYNQPQHF; cdr3_nt: TGTGCCAGCAGCCCAGGGGGCGGGTACAATCAGCCCCAGCATTTT
v_call: TRBV28; j_call: TRBJ2-4; d_call: TRBD1; clone_size: .; cdr3_aa: CASSLTGRVIQYF; cdr3_nt: TGTGCCAGCAGTTTGACAGGGAGAGTCATTCAGTACTTC
v_call: TRBV12-3/TRBV12-4; j_call: TRBJ1-3; d_call: .; clone_size: .; cdr3_aa: CASSLRGGNTIYF; cdr3_nt: TGTGCCAGCAGTTTAAGGGGCGGAAACACCATATATTTT
v_call: TRBV3-1/TRBV3-2; j_call: TRBJ2-5; d_call: .; clone_size: .; cdr3_aa: CASSPGALETQYF; cdr3_nt: TGTGCCAGCAGCCCAGGGGCTTTGGAGACCCAGTACTTC
v_call: TRBV28; j_call: TRBJ2-1; d_call: TRBD2; clone_size: .; cdr3_aa: CASSLGTSRNEQFF; cdr3_nt: TGTGCCAGCAGTTTAGGGACTAGCAGGAATGAGCAGTTCTTC
v_call: TRBV6-1; j_call: TRBJ2-7; d_call: .; clone_size: .; cdr3_aa: CASSEITGRDYEQYF; cdr3_nt: TGTGCCAGCAGTGAAATAACCGGCAGGGACTACGAGCAGTACTTC
v_call: TRBV28; j_call: TRBJ2-3; d_call: .; clone_size: .; cdr3_aa: CASSLGGRARGDTQYF; cdr3_nt: TGTGCCAGCAGTTTAGGAGGCAGGGCGCGGGGCGATACGCAGTATTTT
v_call: TRBV3-1/TRBV3-2; j_call: TRBJ1-1; d_call: .; clone_size: .; cdr3_aa: CASSQALVGTEAFF; cdr3_nt: TGTGCCAGCAGCCAAGCCCTGGTCGGCACTGAAGCTTTCTTT
v_call: TRBV24-1; j_call: TRBJ2-2; d_call: TRBD1; clone_size: .; cdr3_aa: CATSRQGAAGELFF; cdr3_nt: TGTGCCACCAGTAGGCAGGGGGCCGCCGGGGAGCTGTTTTTT
v_call: TRBV30; j_call: TRBJ1-3; d_call: .; clone_size: .; cdr3_aa: CAWSRTRVNTIYF; cdr3_nt: TGTGCCTGGAGTCGTACCAGGGTTAACACCATATATTTT
v_call: TRBV21-1; j_call: TRBJ1-5; d_call: .; clone_size: .; cdr3_aa: CASSKFREGQTNQPQHF; cdr3_nt: TGTGCCAGCAGCAAATTTAGGGAAGGACAGACCAATCAGCCCCAGCATTTT
v_call: TRBV30; j_call: TRBJ1-5; d_call: TRBD1; clone_size: few; cdr3_aa: CAWSYRGNQPQHF; cdr3_nt: TGTGCCTGGAGCTACAGGGGAAATCAGCCCCAGCATTTT
v_call: TRBV4-1; j_call: TRBJ1-1; d_call: TRBD1; clone_size: .; cdr3_aa: CASSHLPGTGNGNTEAFF; cdr3_nt: TGCGCCAGCAGCCACCTCCCCGGGACAGGGAATGGGAACACTGAAGCTTTCTTT
v_call: TRBV5-1; j_call: TRBJ1-4; d_call: TRBD1; clone_size: .; cdr3_aa: CASASTGGSYEKLFF; cdr3_nt: TGCGCCAGCGCCAGTACAGGGGGCTCTTATGAAAAACTGTTTTTT
v_call: TRBV29-1; j_call: TRBJ1-2; d_call: .; clone_size: .; cdr3_aa: CSVSQGTAGYTF; cdr3_nt: TGCAGCGTATCCCAAGGGACTGCTGGCTACACCTTC
v_call: TRBV6-1; j_call: TRBJ1-2; d_call: TRBD1; clone_size: .; cdr3_aa: CASSEDQQIDRVRGYTF; cdr3_nt: TGTGCCAGCAGTGAGGACCAACAGATTGACAGGGTACGGGGCTACACCTTC